This TCR beta chain was identified during a study of identical twins listed by TCRdb under 2016. General notes on the study: The study deep-sequenced TCR alpha and beta repertoires from monozygotic twins, unrelated adults of various ages and cord blood to test whether fetal clonotypes persist. To rule out contamination, replicate twin experiments were performed at different times with different library preparation protocols. General conclusions and limits of the study: Recombination models systematically underestimated out-of-frame TCR alpha sharing in monozygotic twins but agreed with sharing between unrelated individuals. Fewer insertions were carried by abundant cord blood beta clonotypes, a similar but weaker trend appeared in young adult naive repertoires, and no such trend appeared in memory repertoires. A weaker excess of twin sharing was found in beta out-of-frame sequences because the signal-to-noise ratio was lowered by fewer shared sequences. Because the same donors could not be followed over many years, conclusions were based on cross-sectional statistical analysis. Compared with coincidental sharing between unrelated individuals, out-of-frame TCR alpha sequences shared between twins had an excess of sequences with low generation probability. Invariant T cells such as MAIT and iNKT could partly confound zero-insertion analyses, though diverse VJ usage argued against this for most clonotypes.

Libraries came from 5' RACE. Instrument used: Illumina HiSeq 2000. Template switching added a universal primer binding site, and the final cDNA carried a unique molecular identifier that allowed TCR cDNA molecules to be counted accurately. Specific primers in the conserved constant-segment region were used to synthesize first-strand cDNA for TCR alpha and beta chains. To control for contamination, each cDNA library was double barcoded with a SMART-Mk sample barcode plus Illumina barcodes. Two successive PCR steps introduced TruSeq adapter sequences along with Illumina sample barcodes. Sequencing of the TCR alpha and beta cDNA libraries was done on the Illumina HiSeq platform using custom primers. As for how the authors treated the data: Raw reads were processed with MiGEC to extract unique molecular identifiers, and MiXCR was used to determine CDR3 positions. Recombination models were inferred per individual with the repgenHMM and IGoR tools using an EM algorithm. The analysis of shared clonotypes was done with the tcR package in R, with sharing normalized by the product of cloneset sizes. Out-of-frame nonproductive sequences were analyzed to study raw recombination free of thymic and clonal selection effects. The public reads were run again by TCRdb, first through fastp at Q25 and then through MiXCR, and only productive beta chains were kept. Rows with one shared CDR3 protein collapse into an entry with the most common genes and DNA. For this entry, the V and J calls and clone size follow TCRdb and not the study's own pipeline. Recorded for this sample are more than 650,000 distinct CDR3 sequences; 5.5% to 6.5% of them occurred a single time. In total, the top ten clones hold under 2% of the sample.

Every donor in the study was a healthy Caucasian. Three unrelated non-twin adults were also sequenced: a male aged 18 to 30, a male aged 50 to 59 and a female aged 50 to 59. Miltenyi CD45RO+ enrichment and human naive T-cell isolation kits were used to isolate memory (CD45RO+) and naive T cells from PBMC. CDR1 and CDR2 are drawn from the germline V gene: SQVTM, ANQGSEA. From its cysteine to its phenylalanine, the CDR3 spans 14 amino acids. Of all the DNA, just the CDR3 is kept, 42 bases in frame from base 1. Between the V and J ends, shortened by 0 bases and 2 bases respectively, the junction contains 11 bases. At least ten counts were recorded for this clonotype. Its antigen remains unidentified. No much larger clonotype is one base removed from it; base qualities were not supplied.

Specimen: naive T cells sorted from blood. Read against the paper, the sample's cell subset or site label means: cells isolated with a human naive T-cell isolation kit. The rearranged chain carries TRBV29-1 and TRBJ2-7; the D gene cannot be resolved reliably. This clonotype was sampled from a man aged 18 to 35 in good health. The CDR3 region has the sequence CSVEEPGPTYEQYF. The sequenced DNA is TGCAGCGTTGAAGAGCCTGGGCCTACCTACGAGCAGTACTTC.